This passage covers 10 T cell receptor beta chains from one sample sequenced in a study of CD8 T cells in Susac syndrome. RNA was extracted with the RNeasy kit, and a quantity of roughly 0.5 to 1 ug was reverse transcribed using random hexamers. TCRdb itself ran the immunoSEQ multiplex PCR reads through MiXCR, one entry per CDR3 protein. Of about 300,000 distinct CDR3 sequences in the sample, 75% to 85% are singletons; the top ten hold approximately 0.2%. The sequencing sample was made of CD8+ T cells from PBMCs. The origin of the receptors is a human donor with multiple sclerosis.

V gene TRBV7-6 combines with J gene TRBJ2-1; possibly TRBD2 for D (6 bases). Germline assignment: CDR1 SGHVS and CDR2 FNYEAQ. V was clipped by 5 bases and J by 3 bases, with 20 bases between them. The CDR3 consists of 17 residues. This chain's CDR3 is CASSVDYPAGGYNEQFF. Written as DNA, the CDR3 is TGTGCCAGCAGCGTGGACTACCCGGCAGGAGGCTACAATGAGCAGTTCTTC.

The J gene is TRBJ1-2, the V gene TRBV6-5, with D unclear. Germline V CDR1 and CDR2: MNHEY, SVGAGI. The CDR3 is 11 amino acids. V shed 8 bases and J shed 4 bases, with 8 bases lying between them. The CDR3 region has the DNA TGTGCCAGCGGGGTAACCTATGGCTACACCTTC. Protein sequence: CASGVTYGYTF.

The genes are TRBV11-1 and TRBJ2-1, with D maybe TRBD1 (6 bases). CDR1 and CDR2 from the germline V gene are SGHAT and FQDESV (reference sequence). The CDR3 is 21 residues long. Trimming stripped 5 bases from V and 2 bases from J, with 31 bases between. The chain's CDR3 is CASSIGPGHLDPGPAYNEQFF. The CDR3 DNA is TGTGCCAGCAGCATAGGACCGGGACATCTCGACCCGGGGCCGGCCTACAATGAGCAGTTCTTC.

V usage is TRBV2 and J usage is TRBJ2-1, with D possibly being TRBD2 (6 bases). The length of the CDR3 is 12 residues. The germline CDR1 and CDR2 sequences are SNHLY and FYNNEI. Trimming stripped 9 bases from V and 3 bases from J, with 9 bases between. The CDR3 reads CARPGLYNEQFF. In nucleotides, the CDR3 is TGTGCCAGGCCGGGACTCTACAATGAGCAGTTCTTC.

This clonotype was counted only a few times. The chain joins TRBV6-2 or TRBV6-3 to TRBJ2-1; D is perhaps TRBD2 (5 bases). This CDR3 is 13 amino acids long. Trimming shortened V by 7 bases and J by 2 bases, and 9 bases separated the two germline ends. Germline V gene lookup returns CDR1 MNHEY and CDR2 SVGEGT. The chain's CDR3 is CASTQRTYNEQFF. CDR3 nucleotide sequence: TGTGCCAGCACCCAGCGGACCTACAATGAGCAGTTCTTC.

This rearrangement joins TRBV9 to TRBJ2-1, with 9 bases that match TRBD1. The germline CDR1 and CDR2 sequences are SGDLS and YYNGEE. This CDR3 has 15 amino acids. V was pared by 3 bases and J by 2 bases, with 3 bases of the junction left unmatched. The CDR3 bases are TGTGCCAGCAGCGGACGACAGGGGGCCTACAATGAGCAGTTCTTC. Translating it yields CASSGRQGAYNEQFF.

This sequence joins TRBV14 and TRBJ2-3; no reliable D call. V lost 3 bases to trimming and J lost 0 bases, with 13 bases between them. Per the germline V gene, CDR1 is SGHDN and CDR2 is FVKESK. The length of the CDR3 is 16 residues. The CDR3 bases are TGTGCCAGCAGCCAGGTACTACCGCAAAGCACAGATACGCAGTATTTT. Translation: CASSQVLPQSTDTQYF.

The J gene is TRBJ2-5, the V gene TRBV3-1, with 12 bases aligning to TRBD2. The CDR3 loop spans 16 amino acids. J lost 2 bases, V lost 3 bases, and 4 bases had no gene match. Germline V gene sequence: CDR1 LGHDT, CDR2 YNNKEL (reference sequence). The CDR3 coding sequence is TGTGCCAGCAGCCAGGGACTAGCGGGTTCACAAGAGACCCAGTACTTC. Protein sequence: CASSQGLAGSQETQYF.

The V call is TRBV3-1, the J call TRBJ2-7; D is ambiguous. The CDR3 is 15 residues long. Germline loops: CDR1 LGHDT, CDR2 YNNKEL (reference sequence). Deletions cut 1 base from V and 5 bases from J, with 15 bases between. CDR3 residues: CASSQGGTPLDEQYF. In nucleotides, the CDR3 is TGTGCCAGCAGCCAAGGAGGAACCCCTTTGGACGAGCAGTACTTC.

The chain links TRBV7-8 to TRBJ2-7, with 16 bases aligning to TRBD2. The CDR3 contains 20 residues. The V and J ends lost 2 bases and 4 bases, in that order; junction bases with no gene match: 14. Germline lookup yields CDR1 SGHVS and CDR2 FQNEAQ. The CDR3 sequence is CASSLSRGLAGGPGLYEQYF. The CDR3 DNA is TGTGCCAGCAGCTTAAGTCGGGGACTAGCGGGAGGGCCGGGACTTTACGAGCAGTACTTC.